The entry below describes one TCR beta chain. Antigen: not known. Assay used: immunoSEQ multiplex PCR; TCRdb lists only in-frame clones, some missing. The sample holds approximately 110,000 clones, about 92% seen once. The sample belongs to a study of T cell responses to AZD1222 COVID-19 vaccine. Overall study: Recipients boosted at about 4 weeks or about 12 weeks are pooled. Study results and caveats: Clonal diversity was possibly underestimated, and the donors were mostly white British, with more females.

This TCR came from an adult in good health. The sample consisted of peripheral blood, taken on day 0 of AZD1222 vaccination.

This chain's CDR3 is CASSEGGGSQPQHF. The CDR3 DNA is TGTGCCAGCAGTGAGGGAGGAGGGTCTCAGCCCCAGCATTTT. The chain combines TRBV2 with TRBJ1-5; D unclear. In germline, CDR1 is SNHLY, CDR2 FYNNEI. Trimming left V 3 bases short and J 6 bases short, with 12 bases between. This CDR3 is built from 14 residues.